This T cell receptor (beta chain) was identified during a study of patients and donors after allogeneic stem cell transplantation. TCRdb reanalysed the RT-PCR reads using MiXCR and keeps one entry per CDR3 protein. The sample lists 200,000 to 250,000 distinct CDR3 sequences; 14% were seen once. The J segment lost 1 base and the V segment lost 5 bases, leaving 6 bases of the junction unmatched. The CDR3 has 15 amino acids. CDR1 and CDR2 (germline): SEHNR, FQNEAQ (reference sequence). The sequenced sample was blood, either unsorted or a sorted T cell fraction (not recorded which). The TCR sequence derives from a human donor who was either an allogeneic HSCT recipient or a stem cell or donor lymphocyte infusion donor (not recorded which). It is not recorded whose cells these are; they may come from a transplant donor. The chain uses TRBV7-9 and TRBJ2-7; TRBD1 agrees at 9 bases. CDR3 bases: TGTGCCAGCAGCCCGGGACAGGGACCGTCCTACGAGCAGTACTTC. This translates into CASSPGQGPSYEQYF.